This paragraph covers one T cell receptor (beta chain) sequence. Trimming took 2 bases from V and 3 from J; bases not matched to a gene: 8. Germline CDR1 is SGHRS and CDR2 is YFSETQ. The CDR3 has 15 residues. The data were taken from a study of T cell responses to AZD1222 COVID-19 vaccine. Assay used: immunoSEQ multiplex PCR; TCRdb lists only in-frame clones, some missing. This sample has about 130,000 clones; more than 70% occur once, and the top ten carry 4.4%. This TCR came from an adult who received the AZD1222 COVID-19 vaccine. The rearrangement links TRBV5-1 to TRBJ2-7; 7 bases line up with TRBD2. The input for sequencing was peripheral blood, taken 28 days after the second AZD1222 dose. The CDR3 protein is CASSFGEGLSYEQYF. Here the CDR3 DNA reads TGCGCCAGCAGCTTCGGGGAGGGATTAAGCTACGAGCAGTACTTC.